The source of this T cell receptor (beta chain) is a study of cytomegalovirus exposure and HLA in healthy donors. Researchers ran the PCR with 60 Vbeta and 13 Jbeta primers. Here immunoSEQ multiplex PCR was the method, and the copy in TCRdb shows in-frame clones only, minus some. The top ten hold around 2.3% of the sample, which has 150,000 or so clones, 65% to 75% seen once. Findings and caveats of the study: The authors enumerated some 160 TCR beta chains as linked to cytomegalovirus. Analysis performed later found approximately 17,000 TCR beta sequences associated with HLA alleles at 0.05 false discovery rate. A classifier reportedly called cytomegalovirus status with high sensitivity and specificity.

Trimming removed 5 bases at V and 2 bases at J, with 11 bases between. This CDR3 comprises 14 residues. CDR1 and CDR2 from the germline V gene are MGHRA and YSYEKL. As for this clone: The antigen remains unidentified.

The genes are TRBV4-1 and TRBJ2-3; D is ambiguous. This receptor was obtained from a young man in good health and CMV-seronegative. The specimen sequenced was PBMCs. The CDR3 spells CASSDADPTDTQYF. CDR3 coding DNA: TGCGCCAGCAGCGACGCGGATCCCACAGATACGCAGTATTTT.